This T cell receptor (beta chain) was identified during a study of blood T cell repertoires in COVID-19. Looking at the study overall: Sites in the United States, Italy and Spain provided acute and convalescent COVID-19 samples. T cells, B-cell-depleted T cells, or PBMCs provided the cDNA or gDNA that served as material.

Membership in each cohort depended on participant-reported clinical history. The CDR3 is 13 amino acids. V lost 3 bases and J 1 base, leaving 6 bases between the germline ends. The data were produced by immunoSEQ multiplex PCR, yet TCRdb's version contains in-frame clones alone and is incomplete. The data show under 250,000 clones, about 87% seen once. This clone was picked up one time. The V gene is TRBV12-3 or TRBV12-4, the J gene TRBJ1-1; D uncertain. The sample was PBMCs or T cells enriched from blood (not recorded which). The receptor was derived from a woman under 40 with acute COVID-19. CDR3 amino acids: CASSFLWNTEAFF. The CDR3, as DNA: TGTGCCAGCAGTTTTCTCTGGAACACTGAAGCTTTCTTT.